This TCR beta chain derives from a study of T cells in Graves' hyperthyroidism and ophthalmopathy. This clonotype was seen at least ten times. What it binds is unknown. Study observations and caveats: The model identified upcoming ophthalmopathy a median 6.5 months ahead of onset.

This CDR3 region has 13 residues. V lost 5 bases and J lost 6, with 13 bases in between. TCR beta CDR3 region amplification was performed from RNA transcripts. First-round RT-PCR of the TCR CDR3 relied on the HTBI primer set. TCRdb used MiXCR to reprocess the multiplex PCR reads, holding one entry per CDR3 protein. The repertoire holds hundreds of thousands of distinct CDR3 sequences, with 13% to 15% as singletons. In the ophthalmopathy cohort, Clinical Activity Score was at least 3, NOSPECS grade at least 4, and duration under 3 months. Lactation, pregnancy, other autoimmune disease or uncontrolled infection led to exclusion of patients.

Sequenced input: blood. The genes are TRBV12-3 or TRBV12-4 and TRBJ1-1; no reliable D call. The receptor was derived from a woman aged 55-75 years with Graves' ophthalmopathy. DNA for the CDR3: TGTGCCAGCAGTCCCTCTTATTTCGCTGAAGCTTTCTTT. It specifies CASSPSYFAEAFF.